The present TCR beta chain was sequenced within a study of T cells in Graves' hyperthyroidism and ophthalmopathy. Overall study findings and caveats: Expanded thyroid clonotypes (above 0.001) were mostly also found in blood.

Comments on this clonotype: Antigen: not known.

The CDR3 regions of TCR beta were amplified from RNA transcripts. HTBI primers were the set used in a first-round RT-PCR of the TCR CDR3. TCRdb redid the calling of the multiplex PCR reads with MiXCR, one entry per CDR3 protein. The sample carries around 290,000 distinct CDR3 sequences, about an eighth recorded once. Criteria for exclusion of patients were uncontrolled infection, other autoimmune disease, pregnancy or lactation. The blood sample predates any ophthalmopathy symptoms, coming from first hyperthyroidism diagnosis. The length of the CDR3 is 17 residues. From germline, CDR1 is MNHEY and CDR2 SVGEGT. After removal of 6 bases from V and 5 bases from J, the junction contained 15 bases not matched to a gene.

The rearrangement links TRBV6-2 or TRBV6-3 to TRBJ2-3; 9 bases agree with TRBD2. Sequencing input: blood. The TCR comes from a woman in her twenties or thirties with Graves' hyperthyroidism that later progressed to Graves' ophthalmopathy. CDR3 residues: CASRTSSGTSRLDTQYF. CDR3 nucleotide sequence: TGTGCCAGCAGGACCTCCTCCGGGACTAGCAGGTTAGATACGCAGTATTTT.